A single sample is the source of the 32 T cell receptor beta chains below, sequenced in a study of radiotherapy plus CTLA-4 blockade in lung cancer. The protocol was immunoSEQ multiplex PCR, while the TCRdb copy is restricted to in-frame clones and leaves out a portion. The sample holds 95,000 to 150,000 clones, over 80% seen once. The material was peripheral blood, obtained from a patient treated with radiotherapy plus ipilimumab. These receptors were collected from a human donor with non-small cell lung cancer that progressed on radiotherapy plus ipilimumab.

V is TRBV5-8 and J is TRBJ2-2, with D perhaps TRBD1 (6 bases). The CDR3 is 14 residues long. The germline V gene encodes CDR1 SGHTS and CDR2 YDEGEE. With 4 bases removed from V and 3 bases from J, the gap between germline ends came to 10 bases. This chain's CDR3 is CASSLTGYTGELFF. CDR3 in DNA: TGTGCCAGCAGCCTGACAGGTTACACCGGGGAGCTGTTTTTT.

The chain is built from TRBV4-1 and TRBJ2-1, with 9 bases identical to TRBD2. Germline CDR1 is MGHRA and CDR2 is YSYEKL. This CDR3 contains 17 residues. The ends lost 1 base at V and 4 bases at J; junction bases unmatched: 8. DNA of the CDR3: TGCGCCAGCAGCCAAGGGGGACTAGCTGCCTCTTACAATGAGCAGTTCTTC. This encodes CASSQGGLAASYNEQFF.

This chain joins TRBV6-5 and TRBJ1-1, with D unresolved. Trimming pared 5 bases from V and 7 bases from J, leaving 8 bases between. The CDR3 is 11 residues long. Germline assignment: CDR1 MNHEY and CDR2 SVGAGI. The CDR3 coding sequence is TGTGCCAGCAGTGAAATGGGTGAAGCTTTCTTT. It translates to CASSEMGEAFF.

The V call is TRBV7-3, the J call TRBJ1-2, with D possibly matching TRBD1 (5 bases). This CDR3 spans 14 amino acids. Germline CDR1 is SGHTA and CDR2 is FQGTGA. Trimming pared 5 bases from V and 5 bases from J, leaving 15 bases between. The DNA of the CDR3 is TGTGCCAGCAGCCCTGGGGTTGGGGCATATGGCTACACCTTC. Amino acids: CASSPGVGAYGYTF.

The chain links TRBV5-1 to TRBJ2-3; possibly TRBD1 for D (6 bases). Trimming took 2 bases from V and 14 from J, leaving 27 bases between them. Germline V gives CDR1 SGHRS, CDR2 YFSETQ. This CDR3 region has 16 residues. For the CDR3, the DNA is TGCGCCAGCAGCTTCGTACCCTTACAGGGCGAGTCAGTCCTGTATTTT. Translated, it gives CASSFVPLQGESVLYF.

The chain carries TRBV5-1 and TRBJ2-5; maybe TRBD2 (6 bases). The CDR3 consists of 15 residues. V was cut by 0 bases and J by 3 bases, with 12 bases left in between. Germline lookup yields CDR1 SGHRS and CDR2 YFSETQ. The chain's CDR3 is CASSLALAPEETQYF. The CDR3 coding sequence is TGCGCCAGCAGCTTGGCTCTAGCGCCCGAAGAGACCCAGTACTTC.

The J gene is TRBJ2-1, the V gene TRBV5-1, with 9 positions matching TRBD2. This CDR3 is built from 16 residues. Germline assignment: CDR1 SGHRS and CDR2 YFSETQ. V lost 7 bases to trimming and J lost 4 bases; unmatched junction nucleotides: 12. CDR3 sequence reads: CASGGRTSVGYNEQFF. In DNA form, the CDR3 reads TGCGCCAGCGGAGGCAGGACTAGCGTGGGGTACAATGAGCAGTTCTTC. The full variable domain, with the rest looked up from reference TRBV5-1 and TRBJ2-1, is KAGVTQTPRYLIKTRGQQVTLSCSPISGHRSVSWYQQTPGQGLQFLFEYFSETQRNKGNFPGRFSGRQFSNSRSEMNVSTLELGDSALYLCASGGRTSVGYNEQFFGPGTRLTVL.

The chain carries TRBV15 and TRBJ1-4, with TRBD1 identical over 7 bases. The germline V gene has CDR1 LNHNV and CDR2 YYDKDF (reference sequence). The CDR3 loop spans 15 amino acids. V was pared by 0 bases and J by 5 bases, with 3 bases of the junction left unmatched. The CDR3 protein is CATSRDRDRNEKLFF. The DNA for the CDR3 is TGTGCCACCAGCAGAGATCGGGACAGAAATGAAAAACTGTTTTTT.

This chain uses TRBV25-1 with TRBJ2-5, with 7 positions matching TRBD1. The trim removed 6 bases at V and 2 bases at J, leaving 12 bases unmatched. The CDR3 totals 16 residues. Germline CDR1 is MGHDK and CDR2 is SYGVNS. The DNA of the CDR3 is TGTGCCAGCAGCGGACTGACAGGGAAACCTCAAGAGACCCAGTACTTC. Translation gives CASSGLTGKPQETQYF.

The rearrangement joins TRBV14 to TRBJ1-1; D is undetermined. The CDR3 has 12 residues. Looked up from germline, CDR1 is SGHDN and CDR2 is FVKESK. Trimming took 4 bases from V and 1 from J, leaving 4 bases between them. The CDR3 DNA reads as TGTGCCAGCAGCCGGCGGAACACTGAAGCTTTCTTT. Protein: CASSRRNTEAFF.

The chain combines TRBV7-9 with TRBJ2-1; 7 nucleotides match TRBD2. V gave up 4 bases and J gave up 2 bases; unmatched junction bases: 11. The CDR3 length is 17 residues. Germline V gives CDR1 SEHNR, CDR2 FQNEAQ (reference sequence). CDR3 in DNA: TGTGCCAGCAGCTCCATCCGGGACTACCACCCCTACAATGAGCAGTTCTTC. It codes for CASSSIRDYHPYNEQFF.

This chain links TRBV21-1 with TRBJ2-7; the listed D gene, TRBD1, was not tested against the DNA. TRBV21-1 is designated a pseudogene. The CDR3 loop spans 14 amino acids. The CDR3 loop reads CASRQDRGTYEQYF. CDR3 nucleotide sequence: TGTGCCAGCAGACAGGACAGGGGGACCTACGAGCAGTACTTC.

The V and J genes are TRBV19 and TRBJ2-2, with D uncertain. CDR3 length: 16 amino acids. The germline V and J ends were trimmed by 8 bases and 7 bases, with 23 bases remaining between them. Per germline, CDR1 LNHDA and CDR2 SQIVND (reference sequence). Here the CDR3 DNA reads TGTGCCAGTCAAGGTCTACCCGGGCCTATGGGCGGGGAGCTGTTTTTT. The encoded protein is CASQGLPGPMGGELFF.

This chain connects TRBV18 to TRBJ2-6, with D maybe TRBD1 (5 bases). V lost 2 bases to trimming and J lost 0 bases, with 5 bases between them. Germline-derived CDR1 and CDR2 are KGHSH and LQKENI. CDR3 length equals 15 residues. CDR3 bases: TGTGCCAGCTCACCAAGGGGCTCTGGGGCCAACGTCCTGACTTTC. This codes for CASSPRGSGANVLTF.

The chain has TRBV18 and TRBJ2-5, with a possible D match to TRBD1 (7 bases). This CDR3 contains 14 residues. Germline V gene data show CDR1 as KGHSH and CDR2 as LQKENI. V was pared by 1 base and J by 4 bases, with 10 bases between. CDR3 sequence (DNA): TGTGCCAGCTCACCACTTCAGGGGGGAGAGACCCAGTACTTC. Encoded protein: CASSPLQGGETQYF.

The chain joins TRBV18 to TRBJ2-4; possibly TRBD2 for D (7 bases). Trimming removed 2 bases at V and 4 bases at J, with 12 bases between. In germline, CDR1 is KGHSH, CDR2 LQKENI. The CDR3 is made up of 15 amino acids. Here the CDR3 DNA reads TGTGCCAGCTCACCAAGGGGGGGCCCGAAAAACATTCAGTACTTC. It encodes CASSPRGGPKNIQYF.

The J gene is TRBJ2-7, the V gene TRBV6-5, with D uncertain. Trimming pared 7 bases from V and 1 base from J, leaving 5 bases between. CDR3 length: 11 amino acids. Germline V gene data show CDR1 as MNHEY and CDR2 as SVGAGI. The CDR3: CASKQSYEQYF. The CDR3 DNA reads TGTGCCAGCAAGCAATCCTACGAGCAGTACTTC.

This clone was counted a few times. V usage is TRBV6-1 and J usage is TRBJ2-7; D unclear. Trimming took 2 bases from V and 7 from J, leaving 18 bases between them. There are 15 residues in the CDR3. Germline-derived CDR1 and CDR2 are MNHNS and SASEGT. The CDR3 is CASSEIGTISLEQYF. Here the CDR3 DNA reads TGTGCCAGCAGTGAAATCGGAACTATTTCGTTGGAGCAGTACTTC.

Points on this clone: A read error may account for a junction end that differs from germline. The chain uses TRBV7-7 and TRBJ2-5; tentatively, D is TRBD1 (6 bases). There are 17 residues in the CDR3. Per germline, CDR1 SSHAT and CDR2 FNYEAQ (reference sequence). CDR3 in amino acids: CASSTSPPGHFQETQYF. Here the CDR3 DNA reads TGTGCTAGCAGCACATCGCCTCCGGGACACTTCCAAGAGACCCAGTACTTC.

The rearrangement joins TRBV27 to TRBJ2-3, with 9 bases aligning to TRBD2. This CDR3 spans 18 amino acids. The V gene end was trimmed by 5 bases and the J gene end by 2 bases; junction bases not matched to a gene: 14. Germline V gene lookup returns CDR1 MNHEY and CDR2 SMNVEV (reference sequence). This CDR3 reads CASSPRVSSGINTDTQYF. CDR3 coding DNA: TGTGCCAGCAGTCCCCGGGTGTCTAGCGGGATCAACACAGATACGCAGTATTTT.

The chain recombines TRBV9 with TRBJ1-1; 7 positions match TRBD1. After removal of 0 bases from V and 7 bases from J, the junction contained 12 bases not matched to a gene. The CDR3 runs to 16 residues. Germline CDR1 and CDR2: SGDLS and YYNGEE. Here the CDR3 DNA reads TGTGCCAGCAGCGTAGGAGCAAAACAGGGGATGGGTGAAGCTTTCTTT. Translated: CASSVGAKQGMGEAFF.

The chain employs TRBV6-5 and TRBJ2-4, with D perhaps matching TRBD2 (6 bases). The CDR3 spans 15 residues. The V end was cut by 5 bases, the J end by 3 bases, with 14 bases between. The V gene's germline CDR1 is MNHEY and CDR2 SVGAGI. The CDR3 sequence: CASSTPGTGKNIQYF. For the CDR3, the DNA is TGTGCCAGCAGTACTCCCGGGACTGGCAAAAACATTCAGTACTTC.

Comment on this clone: Mismatch with germline at one junction end may stem from a read error. This sequence joins TRBV29-1 and TRBJ2-5; weak D call: TRBD2 (5 bases). The J call may be mistaken, given a closer DNA end match to TRBJ2-7. CDR3 length: 11 residues. Germline CDR1 and CDR2: SQVTM and ANQGSEA. DNA of the CDR3: TGTAGCGTCGCCGGAGCCTACGAGCAGTACTTC. Encoded protein: CSVAGAYEQYF.

This clone was picked up one time. The chain recombines TRBV19 with TRBJ1-3; D uncertain. This CDR3 comprises 14 residues. Germline CDR1 LNHDA, CDR2 SQIVND (reference sequence). The germline V and J ends were trimmed by 3 bases and 2 bases, with 8 bases remaining between them. The CDR3: CASSMASAGNTIYF. The DNA of the CDR3 is TGTGCCAGTAGTATGGCTTCGGCTGGAAACACCATATATTTT.

V usage is TRBV7-9 and J usage is TRBJ2-7; no definite D call. The V end was cut by 7 bases, the J end by 1 base, with 17 bases between. The germline V gene has CDR1 SEHNR and CDR2 FQNEAQ (reference sequence). CDR3 size: 15 residues. CDR3 loop: CASTPGPGKSYEQYF. The DNA of the CDR3 is TGTGCCAGCACCCCCGGGCCGGGCAAGTCCTACGAGCAGTACTTC. The variable domain in full, completed from reference TRBV7-9 and TRBJ2-7, reads DTGVSQNPRHKITKRGQNVTFRCDPISEHNRLYWYRQTLGQGPEFLTYFQNEAQLEKSRLLSDRFSAERPKGSFSTLEIQRTEQGDSAMYLCASTPGPGKSYEQYFGPGTRLTVT.

This clone was observed a single time. This sequence joins TRBV5-4 and TRBJ2-5; D is unclear. The germline V gene has CDR1 SGHNT and CDR2 YYREEE (reference sequence). V dropped 4 bases and J dropped 5 bases, with 12 bases sitting between them. The CDR3 contains 13 residues. The CDR3 sequence is CASSHPREETQYF. CDR3 sequence (DNA): TGTGCCAGCAGCCACCCTAGAGAGGAGACCCAGTACTTC. Variable domain in full (rest from reference TRBV5-4 and TRBJ2-5): ETGVTQSPTHLIKTRGQQVTLRCSSQSGHNTVSWYQQALGQGPQFIFQYYREEENGRGNFPPRFSGLQFPNYSSELNVNALELDDSALYLCASSHPREETQYFGPGTRLLVL.

The chain couples TRBV27 to TRBJ2-6; 12 nucleotides match TRBD2. V was pared by 4 bases and J by 2 bases, with 12 bases of the junction left unmatched. The germline V gene has CDR1 MNHEY and CDR2 SMNVEV (reference sequence). The CDR3 runs to 20 residues. The CDR3 loop is CASSSTRTSGRLPGANVLTF. In nucleotides, the CDR3 is TGTGCCAGCAGTTCAACCCGAACTAGCGGGAGGTTACCTGGGGCCAACGTCCTGACTTTC.

The V call is TRBV6-6, the J call TRBJ2-7; either TRBD1 or TRBD2 may supply D (6 bases each). The CDR3 spans 13 residues. Looked up from germline, CDR1 is MNHNY and CDR2 is SVGAGI (reference sequence). Trimming removed 6 bases from V and 5 bases from J, with 14 bases in between. CDR3 protein: CASSPAGGHEQYF. CDR3 nucleotides: TGTGCCAGCAGCCCGGCCGGGGGCCACGAGCAGTACTTC.

This chain connects TRBV6-6 to TRBJ2-7; D unclear. Looked up from germline, CDR1 is MNHNY and CDR2 is SVGAGI (reference sequence). This CDR3 has 14 amino acids. The V and J ends lost 2 bases and 3 bases respectively, with 11 bases between them. CDR3 protein: CASSYPGRSYEQYF. The CDR3 region has the DNA TGTGCCAGCAGTTACCCGGGTCGAAGCTACGAGCAGTACTTC.

This chain links TRBV30 with TRBJ2-1; D unresolved. This CDR3 is built from 11 residues. Trimming removed 5 bases at V and 10 bases at J, with 12 bases between. The germline V gene has CDR1 GTSNPN and CDR2 SVGIG (reference sequence). The CDR3 nucleotides read TGTGCCTGGGCCCCCGAGGAGGAGCAGTTCTTC. Amino acid sequence: CAWAPEEEQFF.

V gene TRBV11-1 combines with J gene TRBJ2-2; D is unclear. CDR1 SGHAT and CDR2 FQDESV come from the germline V gene (reference sequence). The length of the CDR3 is 15 residues. The ends were cut back, 4 bases at V and 6 bases at J, with 15 bases in the middle. CDR3 amino acids: CASSSKRMTPGELFF. The CDR3 DNA follows: TGTGCCAGCAGCTCGAAAAGGATGACCCCCGGGGAGCTGTTTTTT.

This chain joins TRBV4-2 and TRBJ2-3; 9 bases match TRBD2. Germline V gene sequence: CDR1 LGHNA, CDR2 YNFKEQ. The CDR3 has 15 residues. The ends lost 4 bases at V and 4 bases at J; junction bases unmatched: 6. CDR3 amino acids: CASSRRGGTADTQYF. The CDR3 DNA is TGTGCCAGCAGCCGGCGGGGGGGAACGGCAGATACGCAGTATTTT.